What follows are 3 T cell receptor beta chains derived from one specimen sequenced in a study of CD8 T cells in ankylosing spondylitis. General study points: A motif in TCR beta, a set of eight highly homologous variants, appeared characteristic of ankylosing spondylitis blood.

Antigen specificity for these receptors is unknown. Via MiXCR, TCRdb re-called the 5' RACE reads, giving one row per CDR3 protein. This repertoire shows roughly 300,000 distinct CDR3 sequences, 7.5% to 9% found once; its top ten account for 13% to 15%. Source material: blood, either unsorted or a sorted T cell fraction (not recorded which). These receptors all stem from a male donor with ankylosing spondylitis.

This clonotype occurred many times. The chain employs TRBV5-1 and TRBJ2-3, with a weak D call TRBD2 (6 bases). Germline loops: CDR1 SGHRS, CDR2 YFSETQ. Trimming took 0 bases from V and 4 from J, leaving 21 bases between them. The CDR3 is 18 amino acids. The CDR3 DNA sequence: TGCGCCAGCAGCTTGGCCTTGGGGGAGTTCGGGAGTGCAGATACGCAGTATTTT. This encodes CASSLALGEFGSADTQYF.

The gene calls are TRBV20-1 and TRBJ1-2, with D hard to call. Germline assignment: CDR1 DFQATT and CDR2 SNEGSKA (reference sequence). Trimming cost V 5 bases and J 4 bases, with 14 bases left between them. The CDR3 covers 13 residues. CDR3 sequence: CSASDPYGYGYTF. CDR3 DNA: TGCAGTGCTTCCGACCCATACGGCTATGGCTACACCTTC.

This chain uses TRBV4-1 with TRBJ1-1; D is ambiguous. V shed 0 bases and J shed 3 bases, with 14 bases lying between them. Germline loops: CDR1 MGHRA, CDR2 YSYEKL. There are 16 residues in the CDR3. As DNA, the CDR3 is TGCGCCAGCAGCCAAGAGGGTGGCGGTCTGGACACTGAAGCTTTCTTT. Protein product: CASSQEGGGLDTEAFF.